Detailed here is one TCR beta chain. Germline V gene data show CDR1 as LNHDA and CDR2 as SQIVND (reference sequence). Trimming left V 5 bases short and J 3 bases short, with 10 bases between. CDR3 length: 14 residues. This record comes from a study of long-term antiretroviral therapy in people with HIV. Study details: There is a gap of about a decade between the earliest samples and the later 2015 immediate-ART recommendation.

Per donor, a minimum of one pre-ART and a minimum of two post-ART PBMC samples were available. The run of the v3.0 immunoSEQ assay was at survey level. Assay: immunoSEQ multiplex PCR; the TCRdb copy retains only in-frame clones and omits some. The data show about 25,000 clones, about 85% seen once. The J gene is TRBJ2-2, the V gene TRBV19; no definite D call. Sequenced material: unsorted PBMCs, taken 1.9 years after starting antiretroviral therapy. The receptor was isolated from a woman aged 25 to 39 with HIV. The CDR3 region has the DNA TGTGCCAGTAGTTCAACCGACTACACCGGGGAGCTGTTTTTT. This sequence encodes CASSSTDYTGELFF.